A selection of T cell receptor beta chains follows, all from one sample in a study of cytomegalovirus exposure and HLA in healthy donors. TCRdb's table, derived via immunoSEQ multiplex PCR, lists solely in-frame clones and lacks some. The sample contains over 100,000 clones, 74% of which appear only once. The sample consisted of PBMCs. These receptors were obtained from a human donor in good health. The conserved cysteine and the conserved F or W are not part of the CDR3 here.

j_call v_call cdr3_aa
TRBJ1-2 TRBV5-6 ASSRRTGTYGYT
TRBJ1-1 TRBV5-1 ASSLEGRGMNTEAF
TRBJ1-6 TRBV28 ASSLVGADDSPLH
TRBJ1-4 TRBV28 ASSSEDRERFRLF
TRBJ2-7 TRBV5-1 ASSQWGTGTGSYEQY
TRBJ2-7 TRBV15 ATSRGRLLSYEQY
TRBJ1-5 TRBV19 ASSMSWAMSLNQPQH
TRBJ2-1 TRBV7-2 ASSLAISGSGSNEQF
TRBJ2-1 TRBV5-1 ASSPSYREYNEQF
TRBJ2-7 TRBV16 ASSPTSSYEQY
TRBJ1-2 TRBV29-1 SVDQGRPYYGYT
TRBJ2-1 TRBV5-1 ASSGGASGYNEQF
TRBJ2-5 TRBV11-3 ASSPNPGETQY
TRBJ1-4 TRBV11-2 ASSSRQGRLGKLF
TRBJ2-3 TRBV5-1 ASSGREGSGRAGADTQY
TRBJ2-1 TRBV15 ATSRSAAGGPYQQF
TRBJ2-2 TRBV2 ASSEARGAGELF
TRBJ2-7 TRBV4-1 ASSQEDRDYEQY
TRBJ2-1 TRBV9 ASSPIAGLAGGSYNEQF
TRBJ2-1 TRBV9 ASSASGGPYNEQF
TRBJ1-1 TRBV9 ASSFSQALGEAF
TRBJ1-1 TRBV28 ASSSDRVGTEAF
TRBJ1-1 TRBV5-5 ASSRTGNEGLNTEAF
TRBJ2-3 TRBV29-1 SATRGFADTQY
TRBJ2-7 TRBV9 ASSVGQGGPSEQY
TRBJ2-6 TRBV18 ASSPPGGDLSGANVLT
TRBJ2-7 TRBV5-1 ASSTGGSRYEQY
TRBJ2-3 TRBV7-9 ASSFRGRGTDTQY
TRBJ2-3 TRBV2 ASRQPSTDTQY
TRBJ1-1 TRBV5-4 ASSLALTGTNTEAF
TRBJ1-1 TRBV7-2 ASSLDGQGRLAF
TRBJ1-6 TRBV6-5 ASSPPGDSPLH
TRBJ2-3 TRBV9 ASTRQGERTDTQY
TRBJ1-2 TRBV5-1 ASSSGGENGYT
TRBJ1-3 TRBV14 ASSQARYSGNTIY
TRBJ1-4 TRBV5-1 ASSGVRQGVGKLF
TRBJ2-5 TRBV11-2 ASSPGQQETQY
TRBJ2-7 TRBV2 ASSELRDPRDEQY
TRBJ2-5 TRBV5-5 ASSFSGLQETQY
TRBJ2-1 TRBV5-6 ASSPGTSAQF
TRBJ1-4 TRBV19 ASSWGGNEKLF
TRBJ1-5 TRBV19 ASGLHQPQH
TRBJ1-4 TRBV2 ASSGKTGSINEKLF
TRBJ1-3 TRBV10-2 ASSRGQDGNTIY
TRBJ2-1 TRBV29-1 SAPGTSNSEQF
TRBJ1-1 TRBV7-8 ASSQLAWTGMNTEAF
TRBJ2-5 TRBV29-1 SVEPSGHRVTQY
TRBJ2-1 TRBV2 ASSESLAAYNEQF